Following are 9 T cell receptor beta chains from one sample sequenced in a study of blood T cell repertoires in COVID-19. The repertoire was sequenced with immunoSEQ multiplex PCR; TCRdb's copy has only in-frame clones and lacks some. The sample records fewer than 700,000 clones, approximately 88% being singletons. Sequencing used peripheral blood. The receptors stem from a woman between 50 and 59 years old with COVID-19, enrolled during active disease.

This clone occurred once. This chain links TRBV11-2 with TRBJ2-1, with 9 bases that match TRBD2. Germline assignment: CDR1 SGHAT and CDR2 FQNNGV. The CDR3 contains 15 residues. V dropped 2 bases and J dropped 4; count of bases not matched to a gene: 3. CDR3 in amino acids: CASSLMAGGYNEQFF. The CDR3 DNA follows: TGTGCCAGCAGCTTAATGGCGGGGGGGTACAATGAGCAGTTCTTC.

The V and J genes are TRBV9 and TRBJ2-1; D gene uncertain. Looked up from germline, CDR1 is SGDLS and CDR2 is YYNGEE. The V and J ends lost 4 bases and 5 bases respectively, with 13 bases between them. The CDR3 has 14 amino acids. CDR3 in amino acids: CASSPHSVDNEQFF. The CDR3 bases are TGTGCCAGCAGCCCTCATTCGGTCGACAATGAGCAGTTCTTC.

The J gene is TRBJ2-7, the V gene TRBV18, with TRBD1 matching 7 bases. Losses at the gene ends were 6 bases for V and 2 bases for J; bases not matched to a gene: 7. CDR3 size: 14 residues. Germline V lookup: CDR1 KGHSH, CDR2 LQKENI. CDR3 sequence (DNA): TGTGCCAGCTCCCTACGACAGGGCACCTACGAGCAGTACTTC. Amino acids: CASSLRQGTYEQYF. The full variable domain, with the rest looked up from reference TRBV18 and TRBJ2-7, is NAGVMQNPRHLVRRRGQEARLRCSPMKGHSHVYWYRQLPEEGLKFMVYLQKENIIDESGMPKERFSAEFPKEGPSILRIQQVVRGDSAAYFCASSLRQGTYEQYFGPGTRLTVT.

The chain's CDR3 is CASSPSGQGKSGGELFF. CDR3 sequence (DNA): TGTGCCAGCAGCCCATCGGGACAGGGGAAAAGTGGCGGGGAGCTGTTTTTT. J is TRBJ2-2 and V is TRBV11-2; 10 bases fit TRBD1. V dropped 5 bases and J dropped 7; count of bases not matched to a gene: 13. CDR1 is SGHAT, CDR2 FQNNGV, per germline. The CDR3 is 17 amino acids.

The rearrangement joins TRBV5-1 to TRBJ2-1; no reliable D call. V gave up 6 bases and J gave up 5 bases, with 6 bases separating them. Germline V gives CDR1 SGHRS, CDR2 YFSETQ. The CDR3 contains 11 residues. The CDR3 sequence: CASNENNEQFF. Written as DNA, the CDR3 is TGCGCCAGCAATGAGAACAATGAGCAGTTCTTC.

CDR3 in amino acids: CASSYVGGRVTGELFF. The CDR3 coding sequence is TGTGCCAGCAGTTACGTGGGGGGGCGTGTCACCGGGGAGCTGTTTTTT. V is TRBV6-2 or TRBV6-3 and J is TRBJ2-2; D is possibly TRBD2 (7 bases). The V end was cut by 2 bases, the J end by 4 bases, with 14 bases between. The CDR3 contains 16 residues. Germline loops: CDR1 MNHEY, CDR2 SVGEGT.

The sample holds one count of this clone. The chain combines TRBV30 with TRBJ1-6, with a weak D call TRBD1 (6 bases). This CDR3 comprises 17 residues. V dropped 0 bases and J dropped 2 bases, with 14 bases sitting between them. In germline, CDR1 is GTSNPN, CDR2 SVGIG (reference sequence). The CDR3 loop reads CAWSVRGRGAYNSPLHF. CDR3 DNA: TGTGCCTGGAGTGTAAGGGGGAGGGGCGCCTATAATTCACCCCTCCACTTT.

The chain carries TRBV5-1 and TRBJ2-3; D gene ambiguous. V was clipped by 3 bases and J by 3 bases, with 11 bases between them. Germline V gene sequence: CDR1 SGHRS, CDR2 YFSETQ. CDR3 length: 14 amino acids. Here the CDR3 reads CASSSATGTDTQYF. In DNA, the CDR3 is TGCGCCAGCAGCTCGGCTACGGGTACAGATACGCAGTATTTT.

The V and J genes are TRBV30 and TRBJ2-7; 9 bases fit TRBD2. The CDR3 spans 16 residues. From germline, CDR1 is GTSNPN and CDR2 SVGIG (reference sequence). The ends lost 0 bases at V and 3 bases at J; junction bases unmatched: 9. The CDR3 loop reads CAWSVPLAGGHYEQYF. DNA for the CDR3: TGTGCCTGGAGTGTACCCTTGGCGGGGGGGCACTACGAGCAGTACTTC.